These 5 T cell receptor beta chains originate from one sample sequenced in a study of neoadjuvant anti-PD-1 for oral cavity cancer. The data were produced by immunoSEQ multiplex PCR, yet TCRdb's version contains in-frame clones alone and is incomplete. The sample includes 10,000 to 15,000 clones, 71% of them seen just once. The sample's time point: after neoadjuvant nivolumab, at surgical resection. The sequenced sample was PBMCs, obtained after nivolumab (anti-PD-1) treatment. Receptors were obtained from a person aged 40 to 85 with oral cavity squamous cell carcinoma.

This chain links TRBV2 with TRBJ2-7, with a tentative D call TRBD2 (5 bases). CDR3 length equals 13 residues. The V and J ends lost 4 bases and 6 bases respectively, with 13 bases between them. The germline gives CDR1 SNHLY, CDR2 FYNNEI. CDR3 in amino acids: CASSGRGLSEQYF. As DNA, the CDR3 is TGTGCCAGCAGTGGTAGAGGGCTGTCCGAGCAGTACTTC.

This chain links TRBV2 with TRBJ1-4; TRBD1 matches 7 bases. In germline, CDR1 is SNHLY, CDR2 FYNNEI. The CDR3 is made up of 14 amino acids. The V segment lost 6 bases and the J segment 5 bases; nucleotides outside the gene matches: 6. The chain's CDR3 is CASRRGQWNEKLFF. The CDR3 DNA sequence: TGTGCCAGCAGAAGGGGGCAGTGGAATGAAAAACTGTTTTTT. The full variable domain, rest sourced from reference TRBV2 and TRBJ1-4, is EPEVTQTPSHQVTQMGQEVILRCVPISNHLYFYWYRQILGQKVEFLVSFYNNEISEKSEIFDDQFSVERPDGSNFTLKIRSTKLEDSAMYFCASRRGQWNEKLFFGSGTQLSVL.

V and J are TRBV5-5 and TRBJ2-7; D not certain. Germline values: CDR1 SGHKS, CDR2 YYEKEE (reference sequence). With 4 bases removed from V and 4 bases from J, the gap between germline ends came to 15 bases. This CDR3 is built from 14 residues. The CDR3 is CASSPTLSGYEQYF. The CDR3 nucleotides read TGTGCCAGCAGCCCTACCCTAAGTGGATACGAGCAGTACTTC.

The chain recombines TRBV4-2 with TRBJ1-2; D is undetermined. Germline V gene lookup returns CDR1 LGHNA and CDR2 YNFKEQ. This CDR3 region has 15 residues. V lost 0 bases to trimming and J lost 7 bases, with 15 bases between them. The DNA for the CDR3 is TGTGCCAGCAGCCAAGATCATGGAGAAAGTTTTGGCTACACCTTC. Translating it yields CASSQDHGESFGYTF.

The chain combines TRBV28 with TRBJ2-1; 13 bases match TRBD2. Trimming took 5 bases from V and 6 from J; bases not matched to a gene: 10. The germline V gene encodes CDR1 MDHEN and CDR2 SYDVKM. The CDR3 loop spans 17 amino acids. The CDR3 sequence is CASSTSGTSGTLNEQFF. Written as DNA, the CDR3 is TGTGCCAGCAGTACTTCCGGGACTAGCGGGACCCTCAATGAGCAGTTCTTC.